These T cell receptor beta chains were read from a single sample in a study of OX40 agonist ivuxolimab in advanced cancers. Produced via immunoSEQ multiplex PCR; TCRdb's table is partial and in-frame only. The sample yields 65,000 to 100,000 clones, approximately 86% seen once. Sequencing used CD4+ or CD8+ T cells sorted from blood, obtained in a trial of the OX40 agonist ivuxolimab. These receptors originate from an adult with an advanced solid tumor such as melanoma, head and neck, liver or kidney cancer. Each CDR3 is given with its conserved first and last residue. D genes are given only for firm matches. Not all rows give a size; the values are once, few, many and, for expanded clones, a class.

j_gene,d_gene,abundance,v_gene,CDR3nt,CDR3aa
TRBJ2-3,TRBD2,NA,TRBV18,TGTGCCAGCTCACCACGGAGAGACGCGGCGGGAGCTCCAGATACGCAGTATTTT,CASSPRRDAAGAPDTQYF
TRBJ1-1,NA,few,TRBV27,TGTGCCAGCGGCAACGTAAAGACCTGGGGCACTGAAGCTTTCTTT,CASGNVKTWGTEAFF
TRBJ2-1,NA,few,TRBV9,TGTGCCAGCAGCGCGGGACTCGGGTCCAATGAGCAGTTCTTC,CASSAGLGSNEQFF
TRBJ2-1,NA,NA,TRBV6-5,TGTGCCAGCAGTACGGCAGGGATACCCTACAATGAGCAGTTCTTC,CASSTAGIPYNEQFF
TRBJ2-3,TRBD2,NA,TRBV27,TGTGCCAGCAGTTTATCCTCAGCGGGAATCACAGATACGCAGTATTTT,CASSLSSAGITDTQYF
TRBJ2-1,TRBD2,NA,TRBV23-1,TGCGCCAGCAGTCAGGCGGGAGACCCCGAATCCTACAATGAGCAGTTCTTC,CASSQAGDPESYNEQFF
TRBJ1-4,TRBD1,NA,TRBV28,TGTGCCAGCAGGGCAGGGGGCCCGGGTTATAATGAAAAACTGTTTTTT,CASRAGGPGYNEKLFF
TRBJ2-1,TRBD2,once,TRBV27,TGTGCCAGCGGCACTAGCGGCCTAGTTTTCAATGAGCAGTTCTTC,CASGTSGLVFNEQFF
TRBJ2-7,TRBD2,NA,TRBV7-9,TGTGCCAGCAGCTTGGGTAGCGGGATGGGCGAGCAGTACTTC,CASSLGSGMGEQYF
TRBJ1-1,NA,NA,TRBV28,TGTGCCAGCAATAGGATGAACACTGAAGCTTTCTTT,CASNRMNTEAFF
TRBJ2-3,NA,NA,TRBV5-4,TGTGCCAGCAGCTTGACCGCTAGCACAGATACGCAGTATTTT,CASSLTASTDTQYF
TRBJ2-5,TRBD2,NA,TRBV29-1,TGCAGCGTGCGCGGGACTAGCGGGAGTCGGGAGACCCAGTACTTC,CSVRGTSGSRETQYF
TRBJ2-1,NA,NA,TRBV19,TGTGCCAGTAGTATAGAAGTGCACAGCTACAATGAGCAGTTCTTC,CASSIEVHSYNEQFF